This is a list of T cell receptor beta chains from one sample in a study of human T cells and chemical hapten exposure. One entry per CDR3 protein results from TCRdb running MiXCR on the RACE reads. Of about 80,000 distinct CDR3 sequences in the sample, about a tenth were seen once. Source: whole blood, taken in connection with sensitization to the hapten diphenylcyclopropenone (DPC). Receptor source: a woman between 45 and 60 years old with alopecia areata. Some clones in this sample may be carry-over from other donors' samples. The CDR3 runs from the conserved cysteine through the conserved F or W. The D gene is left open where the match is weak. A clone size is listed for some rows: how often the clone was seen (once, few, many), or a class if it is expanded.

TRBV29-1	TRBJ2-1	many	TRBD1	CSVGQGHEQFF	TGCAGCGTCGGACAGGGCCATGAGCAGTTCTTC
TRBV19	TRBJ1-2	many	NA	CASSIWSMNGYTF	TGTGCCAGTAGTATTTGGTCAATGAATGGCTACACCTTC
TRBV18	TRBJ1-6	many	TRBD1	CASSRGGQENSPLHF	TGTGCCAGCTCACGGGGAGGACAGGAAAATTCACCCCTCCACTTT
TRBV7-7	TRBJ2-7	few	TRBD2	CASSPGLAGDEQYF	TGTGCTAGCAGCCCGGGACTAGCGGGGGACGAGCAGTACTTC
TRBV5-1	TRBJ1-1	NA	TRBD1	CASPDRGDRLDTEAFF	TGCGCCAGCCCAGACAGGGGCGATAGGTTGGACACTGAAGCTTTCTTT
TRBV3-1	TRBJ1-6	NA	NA	CASSQDGAGRQAVF	TGTGCCAGCAGCCAAGACGGAGCCGGACGGCAGGCGGTATTT
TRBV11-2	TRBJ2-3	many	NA	CASSLGGRPTDTQYF	TGTGCCAGCAGCTTAGGGGGCAGACCCACAGATACGCAGTATTTT
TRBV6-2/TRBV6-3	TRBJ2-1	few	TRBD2	CASSPYSTGAGGKGEQFF	TGTGCCAGCAGTCCCTACTCGACGGGAGCGGGAGGGAAGGGTGAGCAGTTCTTC
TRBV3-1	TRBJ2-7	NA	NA	CASSHSRSYEQYF	TGTGCCAGCAGCCATTCGCGCTCCTACGAGCAGTACTTC
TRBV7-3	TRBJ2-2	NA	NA	CASSLWQRGTGELFF	TGTGCCAGCAGCTTATGGCAGCGAGGCACCGGGGAGCTGTTTTTT
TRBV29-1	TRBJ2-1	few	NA	CSVEAGGNGEQFF	TGCAGCGTTGAGGCCGGGGGAAACGGGGAGCAGTTCTTC
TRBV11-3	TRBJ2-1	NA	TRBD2	CASSLAGATYNEQFF	TGTGCCAGCAGCCTAGCGGGAGCTACCTACAATGAGCAGTTCTTC
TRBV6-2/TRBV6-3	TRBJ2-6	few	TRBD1	CASSPGTGASGANVLTF	TGTGCCAGCAGTCCCGGGACAGGGGCCTCTGGGGCCAACGTCCTGACTTTC
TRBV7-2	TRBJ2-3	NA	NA	CASSLALPTDTQYF	TGTGCCAGCAGCTTAGCCCTCCCCACAGATACGCAGTATTTT
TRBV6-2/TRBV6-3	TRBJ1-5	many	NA	CASSYGDQPQHF	TGTGCCAGCAGTTACGGGGATCAGCCCCAGCATTTT
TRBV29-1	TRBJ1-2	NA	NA	CSAHGGAYGYTF	TGCAGCGCCCACGGGGGTGCCTATGGCTACACCTTC
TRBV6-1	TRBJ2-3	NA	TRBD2	CASSELAGGIDTQYF	TGTGCCAGCAGTGAACTAGCGGGAGGAATAGATACGCAGTATTTT
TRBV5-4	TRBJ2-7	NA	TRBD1	CASSWTGAGGEQYF	TGTGCCAGCAGCTGGACAGGGGCCGGTGGGGAGCAGTACTTC
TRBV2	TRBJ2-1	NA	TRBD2	CASSGAGGGYNEQFF	TGTGCCAGCAGTGGGGCGGGAGGGGGTTACAATGAGCAGTTCTTC
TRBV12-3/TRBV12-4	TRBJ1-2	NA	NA	CASSLTYGYTF	TGTGCCAGCAGTCTGACCTATGGCTACACCTTC
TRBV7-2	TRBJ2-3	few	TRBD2	CASSLERLAGQDTQYF	TGTGCCAGCAGCTTAGAACGGCTAGCGGGACAAGATACGCAGTATTTT
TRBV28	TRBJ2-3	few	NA	CASSWGEGFGATDTQYF	TGTGCCAGCAGTTGGGGAGAAGGATTCGGGGCCACAGATACGCAGTATTTT
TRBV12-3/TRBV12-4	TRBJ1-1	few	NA	CASSSWGAGDTEAFF	TGTGCCAGCAGTTCGTGGGGGGCAGGGGACACTGAAGCTTTCTTT
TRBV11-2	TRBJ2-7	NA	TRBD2	CASSLEWREAYEQYF	TGTGCCAGCAGCTTAGAGTGGCGGGAGGCCTACGAGCAGTACTTC
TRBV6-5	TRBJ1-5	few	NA	CASSYSGQPQHF	TGTGCCAGCAGTTACTCCGGACAGCCCCAGCATTTT
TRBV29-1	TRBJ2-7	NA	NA	CSVESQGGYEQYF	TGCAGCGTTGAGTCGCAGGGGGGCTACGAGCAGTACTTC
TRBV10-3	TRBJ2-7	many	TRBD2	CAISPSGSGGGLREQYF	TGTGCCATCAGTCCTAGCGGGAGCGGGGGGGGATTACGCGAGCAGTACTTC
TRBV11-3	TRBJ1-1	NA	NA	CASSLEWGGDTEAFF	TGTGCCAGCAGCTTAGAATGGGGCGGAGACACTGAAGCTTTCTTT
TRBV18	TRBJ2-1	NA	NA	CASSPGPGLDNEQFF	TGTGCCAGCTCACCCGGACCGGGACTCGACAATGAGCAGTTCTTC